These 25 T cell receptor beta chains were sequenced from one sample in a study of shared clonotypes between healthy human individuals. Using immunoSEQ multiplex PCR, the repertoire was profiled, and TCRdb retains in-frame clones only, with some absent. The table lists some 2.3 million clones, more than 80% of them singletons, with 0.39% in the top ten. Sequencing was done on a sample of naive CD4+ T cells from PBMCs. The subset here: CD45RA+ positively selected. The source is a man younger than 30 in good health. Some clones in this sample may be carry-over from other donors' samples.

The chain uses TRBV2 and TRBJ1-5; possibly TRBD1 for D (5 bases). Germline CDR1 reads SNHLY; CDR2 reads FYNNEI. The V end lost 1 base, the J end lost 8 bases, and 12 bases lay between the germline ends. The CDR3 runs 14 residues. The CDR3 coding sequence is TGTGCCAGCAGTGAAGGGGCAGGGACGAAGCCCCAGCATTTT. It encodes CASSEGAGTKPQHF.

This chain connects TRBV28 to TRBJ1-1, with D perhaps TRBD1 (6 bases). This CDR3 is built from 12 residues. Germline lookup yields CDR1 MDHEN and CDR2 SYDVKM. V was trimmed by 10 bases and J by 4 bases, leaving 13 bases between them. The CDR3 bases are TGTGCCATCGCGGACAGAGTCACTGAAGCTTTCTTT. Its translation: CAIADRVTEAFF.

The J gene is TRBJ1-1, the V gene TRBV19; D not certain. V was shortened by 6 bases and J by 3 bases, with 8 bases between the two germline ends. The germline V gene encodes CDR1 LNHDA and CDR2 SQIVND (reference sequence). This CDR3 has 12 amino acids. As DNA, the CDR3 is TGTGCCAGTAGCAAGGTGTACACTGAAGCTTTCTTT. Its translation is CASSKVYTEAFF.

The sample holds one count of this clone. J is TRBJ2-1 and V is TRBV6-5; TRBD2 aligns across 10 bases. The germline gives CDR1 MNHEY, CDR2 SVGAGI. The CDR3 spans 15 residues. The trim removed 2 bases at V and 6 bases at J, leaving 4 bases unmatched. CDR3 residues: CASSYLAGDGNEQFF. The CDR3 DNA sequence: TGTGCCAGCAGTTACCTAGCGGGAGACGGCAATGAGCAGTTCTTC.

In its sample, this clone was seen once. This chain links TRBV21-1 with TRBJ2-7; TRBD1 is the table's D call, not checked against the DNA. TRBV21-1 is recorded as a pseudogene. CDR3 length: 18 amino acids. The CDR3 spells CASSKEWRVDRVLYEQYF. The CDR3 DNA sequence: TGTGCCAGCAGCAAAGAGTGGCGCGTCGACAGGGTCCTTTACGAGCAGTACTTC.

Of note for this clone: This same CDR3 is encoded by further DNA sequences in the sample. The rearrangement links TRBV9 to TRBJ2-2; TRBD2 might be the D (6 bases). The germline V and J ends were trimmed by 0 bases and 6 bases, with 9 bases remaining between them. The CDR3 contains 14 residues. Germline CDR1 is SGDLS and CDR2 is YYNGEE. The CDR3 sequence: CASSVATGAGELFF. The CDR3 DNA reads as TGTGCCAGCAGCGTAGCAACGGGGGCCGGGGAGCTGTTTTTT.

In its sample, this clone was seen once. The same CDR3 arises from other DNA sequences in this sample as well. The rearrangement joins TRBV10-1 to TRBJ2-1; no clear D. Trimming cost V 3 bases and J 0 bases, with 6 bases left between them. The CDR3 covers 14 residues. CDR1 is WNHNN, CDR2 SYGVQD, per germline (reference sequence). The CDR3: CASSDGSSYNEQFF. Written as DNA, the CDR3 is TGCGCCAGCAGTGACGGAAGCTCCTACAATGAGCAGTTCTTC.

Comment on this clone: An end of the junction does not agree with germline; a read error may underlie this. This chain links TRBV5-1 with TRBJ2-1; 7 nucleotides agree with TRBD2. Looked up from germline, CDR1 is SGHRS and CDR2 is YFSETQ. The CDR3 is made up of 15 amino acids. The CDR3 DNA reads TGCGCTAGCAGCTTGCGGTTGTCGGGGGGAAATGAGCAGTTCTTC. Translated: CASSLRLSGGNEQFF.

This clone has only one observation. V and J are TRBV11-2 and TRBJ2-7; tentatively, D is TRBD1 (6 bases). Germline V gives CDR1 SGHAT, CDR2 FQNNGV. Trimming took 8 bases from V and 3 from J, leaving 11 bases between them. This CDR3 has 12 residues. Written as DNA, the CDR3 is TGTGCCAGCGGCAGGGGCAGCTACGAGCAGTACTTC. Protein product: CASGRGSYEQYF.

The genes are TRBV7-2 and TRBJ1-3, with D unresolved. Germline CDR1 and CDR2: SGHTA and FQGNSA. V gave up 2 bases and J gave up 0 bases, with 11 bases separating them. The CDR3 runs 16 residues. The CDR3 reads CASSLTAMDSGNTIYF. The CDR3 nucleotides are TGTGCCAGCAGCTTAACCGCGATGGACTCTGGAAACACCATATATTTT.

The rearrangement uses TRBV5-1 and TRBJ2-2, with a possible D match to TRBD1 (5 bases). Trimming removed 0 bases from V and 5 bases from J, with 20 bases in between. Germline-derived CDR1 and CDR2 are SGHRS and YFSETQ. The CDR3 has 18 amino acids. The CDR3 loop reads CASSLALGRAKVTGELFF. The CDR3 region has the DNA TGCGCCAGCAGCTTGGCCCTGGGCAGGGCCAAAGTTACCGGGGAGCTGTTTTTT.

The rearrangement uses TRBV15 and TRBJ2-1, with TRBD1 identical over 8 bases. V shed 8 bases, J shed 8 bases, and the junction held 11 bases outside the gene matches. The germline V gene has CDR1 LNHNV and CDR2 YYDKDF (reference sequence). This CDR3 has 14 residues. CDR3 sequence (DNA): TGTGCCACCTCACCCCGACAGGGGTACGATGAGCAGTTCTTC. Amino acid sequence: CATSPRQGYDEQFF.

The chain links TRBV28 to TRBJ2-2; 7 bases fit TRBD1. Looked up from germline, CDR1 is MDHEN and CDR2 is SYDVKM. The CDR3 has 14 residues. V shed 4 bases, J shed 9 bases, and the junction held 8 bases outside the gene matches. This CDR3 reads CASSSQGTDRELFF. The CDR3 nucleotides read TGTGCCAGCAGTTCACAGGGGACCGACAGGGAGCTGTTTTTT.

The V and J genes are TRBV5-4 and TRBJ2-5, with D possibly matching TRBD2 (6 bases). V shed 0 bases and J shed 1 base, with 10 bases lying between them. Germline-derived CDR1 and CDR2 are SGHNT and YYREEE (reference sequence). This CDR3 is built from 15 residues. The CDR3, as DNA: TGTGCCAGCAGCTTGGTCGAGGGACTCCAAGAGACCCAGTACTTC. Translating it yields CASSLVEGLQETQYF.

With regard to this clone: Other DNA sequences in the same sample also yield this CDR3. The V and J genes are TRBV5-1 and TRBJ2-7; 7 nucleotides agree with TRBD2. CDR1 and CDR2 (germline): SGHRS, YFSETQ. V lost 1 base, J lost 2 bases, and 3 bases stayed unmatched. The CDR3 has 14 amino acids. The CDR3 sequence: CASSLSGTPYEQYF. CDR3 nucleotides: TGCGCCAGCAGCTTGAGCGGGACCCCCTACGAGCAGTACTTC.

The CDR3 spells CASSSGTSGSYEQYF. DNA of the CDR3: TGTGCCAGCTCCTCCGGGACTAGCGGCTCCTACGAGCAGTACTTC. This rearrangement joins TRBV18 to TRBJ2-7, with 11 bases lining up with TRBD2. Trimming cost V 6 bases and J 0 bases; bases outside gene matches: 4. Germline CDR1 reads KGHSH; CDR2 reads LQKENI. The CDR3 totals 15 residues.

This sequence joins TRBV10-1 and TRBJ2-1, with D possibly matching TRBD2 (6 bases). The germline V and J ends were trimmed by 2 bases and 0 bases, with 11 bases remaining between them. The length of the CDR3 is 16 residues. Germline V gene data show CDR1 as WNHNN and CDR2 as SYGVQD (reference sequence). The CDR3 nucleotides read TGCGCCAGCAGTGAGCTCGGGGGAGGCTCCTACAATGAGCAGTTCTTC. Translated: CASSELGGGSYNEQFF.

V usage is TRBV18 and J usage is TRBJ2-7; TRBD2 agrees at 11 bases. The J segment lost 0 bases and the V segment lost 1 base, leaving 11 bases of the junction unmatched. The CDR3 totals 19 residues. Germline V gene sequence: CDR1 KGHSH, CDR2 LQKENI. CDR3 bases: TGTGCCAGCTCACCACTTCCAGCGACTAGCGGGATCTTCTCCTACGAGCAGTACTTC. Its translation is CASSPLPATSGIFSYEQYF.

The chain is built from TRBV5-1 and TRBJ2-7; TRBD1 agrees at 9 bases. V lost 4 bases, J lost 3 bases, and 8 bases stayed unmatched. CDR3 size: 15 residues. The germline V gene has CDR1 SGHRS and CDR2 YFSETQ. CDR3 amino acids: CASSLSSGQGYEQYF. DNA of the CDR3: TGCGCCAGCAGCCTTTCCTCGGGACAGGGCTACGAGCAGTACTTC.

The chain combines TRBV6-1 with TRBJ2-5; D is uncertain. The germline V gene has CDR1 MNHNS and CDR2 SASEGT. V lost 7 bases to trimming and J lost 1 base, with 13 bases between them. There are 14 residues in the CDR3. Here the CDR3 DNA reads TGTGCCAGCACGTTTTGGCGGAGCCAAGAGACCCAGTACTTC. Translation gives CASTFWRSQETQYF.

The rearrangement joins TRBV4-3 to TRBJ2-1; D gene unclear. Trimming stripped 4 bases from V and 0 bases from J, with 10 bases between. Germline CDR1 reads LGHNA; CDR2 reads YSLEER. The CDR3 extends over 15 amino acids. This CDR3 reads CASSPNLGSYNEQFF. The CDR3 bases are TGCGCCAGCAGCCCTAACCTTGGCTCCTACAATGAGCAGTTCTTC.

The chain's CDR3 is CAWGVSTEAFF. The DNA of the CDR3 is TGTGCCTGGGGGGTTTCCACTGAAGCTTTCTTT. The genes are TRBV30 and TRBJ1-1; D is unclear. V gave up 5 bases and J gave up 4 bases, with 8 bases separating them. This CDR3 contains 11 residues. Germline CDR1 and CDR2: GTSNPN and SVGIG (reference sequence).

The gene calls are TRBV6-5 and TRBJ1-4; D remains unclear. The V and J ends lost 7 bases and 8 bases respectively, with 14 bases between them. This CDR3 is built from 13 residues. Germline CDR1 and CDR2: MNHEY and SVGAGI. The CDR3 DNA reads TGTGCCAGCACGGGTCGCTTTCGGGAAAAACTGTTTTTT. Protein sequence: CASTGRFREKLFF.

The rearrangement uses TRBV6-1 and TRBJ2-1, with 11 bases matching TRBD2. V dropped 4 bases and J dropped 7; count of bases not matched to a gene: 12. The germline CDR1 and CDR2 sequences are MNHNS and SASEGT. This CDR3 is built from 17 residues. For the CDR3, the DNA is TGTGCCAGCAGTGTTAGGTCTAGCGGGAGGAGGCGGAATGAGCAGTTCTTC. As protein: CASSVRSSGRRRNEQFF.

In its sample, this clone was seen once. V usage is TRBV4-1 and J usage is TRBJ2-7, with D tentatively TRBD1 (6 bases). The germline CDR1 and CDR2 sequences are MGHRA and YSYEKL. The CDR3 is made up of 14 amino acids. Between the trimmed V and J ends, which lost 1 base and 7 bases, there was a span of 14 bases. For the CDR3, the DNA is TGCGCCAGCAGCCAAGTGGGGGCTATAAGAGAGCAGTACTTC. Protein sequence: CASSQVGAIREQYF.